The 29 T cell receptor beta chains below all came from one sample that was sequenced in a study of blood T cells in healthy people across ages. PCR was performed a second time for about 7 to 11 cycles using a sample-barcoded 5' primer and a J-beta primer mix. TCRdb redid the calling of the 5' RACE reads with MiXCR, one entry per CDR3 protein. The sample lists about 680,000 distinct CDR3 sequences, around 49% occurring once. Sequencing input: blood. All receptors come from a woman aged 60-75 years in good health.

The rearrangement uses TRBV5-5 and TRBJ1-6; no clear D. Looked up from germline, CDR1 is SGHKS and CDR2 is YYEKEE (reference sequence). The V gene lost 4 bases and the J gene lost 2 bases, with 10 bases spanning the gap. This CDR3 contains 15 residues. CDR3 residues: CASSGYQTYNSPLHF. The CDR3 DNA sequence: TGTGCCAGCAGCGGGTACCAAACCTATAATTCACCCCTCCACTTT.

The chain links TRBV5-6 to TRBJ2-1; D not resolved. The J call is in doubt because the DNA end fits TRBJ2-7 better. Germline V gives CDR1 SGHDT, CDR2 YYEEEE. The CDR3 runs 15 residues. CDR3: CASISTASSYNEQYF. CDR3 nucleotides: TGTGCCAGCATCTCGACTGCCAGCTCCTACAATGAGCAGTACTTC.

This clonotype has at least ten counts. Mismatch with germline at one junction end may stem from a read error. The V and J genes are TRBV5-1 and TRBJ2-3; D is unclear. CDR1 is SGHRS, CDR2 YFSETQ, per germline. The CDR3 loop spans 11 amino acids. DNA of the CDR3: TGTGCCAGCTCCACCACAGATACGCAGTATTTT. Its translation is CASSTTDTQYF.

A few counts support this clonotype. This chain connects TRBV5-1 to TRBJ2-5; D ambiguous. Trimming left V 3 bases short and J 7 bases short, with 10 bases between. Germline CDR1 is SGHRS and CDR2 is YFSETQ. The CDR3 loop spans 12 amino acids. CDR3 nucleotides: TGCGCCAGCAGCTCCGGAATGAGGACCCAGTACTTC. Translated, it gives CASSSGMRTQYF.

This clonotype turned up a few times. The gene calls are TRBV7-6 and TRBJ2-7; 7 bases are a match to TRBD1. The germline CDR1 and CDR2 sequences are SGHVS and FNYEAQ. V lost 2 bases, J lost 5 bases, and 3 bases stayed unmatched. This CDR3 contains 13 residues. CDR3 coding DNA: TGTGCCAGCAGCTTAACAACAGGGGACGAGCAGTACTTC. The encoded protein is CASSLTTGDEQYF.

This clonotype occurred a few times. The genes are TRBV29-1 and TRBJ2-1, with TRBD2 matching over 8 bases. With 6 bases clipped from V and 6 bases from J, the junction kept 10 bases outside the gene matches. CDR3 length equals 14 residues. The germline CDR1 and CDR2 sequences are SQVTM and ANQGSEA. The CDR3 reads CSVSSGSRVNEQFF. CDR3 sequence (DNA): TGCAGCGTGTCAAGCGGGAGCAGGGTCAATGAGCAGTTCTTC.

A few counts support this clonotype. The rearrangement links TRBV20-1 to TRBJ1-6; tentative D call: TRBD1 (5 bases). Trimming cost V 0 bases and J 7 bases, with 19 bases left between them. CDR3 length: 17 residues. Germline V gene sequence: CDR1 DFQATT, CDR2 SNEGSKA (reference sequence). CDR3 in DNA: TGCAGTGCTAGAGATGATGACAGCCCGACCATAAATTCACCCCTCCACTTT. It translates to CSARDDDSPTINSPLHF.

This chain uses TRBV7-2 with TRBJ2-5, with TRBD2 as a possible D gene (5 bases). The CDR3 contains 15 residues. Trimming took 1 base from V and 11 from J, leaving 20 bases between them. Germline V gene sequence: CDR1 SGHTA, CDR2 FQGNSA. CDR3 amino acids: CASSLGGSYRGGQYF. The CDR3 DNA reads TGTGCCAGCAGCTTAGGGGGATCTTACCGGGGTGGGCAGTACTTC.

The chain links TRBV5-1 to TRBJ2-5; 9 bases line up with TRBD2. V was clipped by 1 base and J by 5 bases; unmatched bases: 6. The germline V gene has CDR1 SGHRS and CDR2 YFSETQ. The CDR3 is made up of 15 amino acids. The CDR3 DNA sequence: TGCGCCAGCAGCTTGATAGCGGGAGCGGTTGAGACCCAGTACTTC. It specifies CASSLIAGAVETQYF. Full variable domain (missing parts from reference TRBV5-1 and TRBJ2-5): KAGVTQTPRYLIKTRGQQVTLSCSPISGHRSVSWYQQTPGQGLQFLFEYFSETQRNKGNFPGRFSGRQFSNSRSEMNVSTLELGDSALYLCASSLIAGAVETQYFGPGTRLLVL.

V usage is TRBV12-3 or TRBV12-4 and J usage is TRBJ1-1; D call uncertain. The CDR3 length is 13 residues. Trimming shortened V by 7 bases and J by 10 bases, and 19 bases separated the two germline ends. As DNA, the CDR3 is TGTGCCAGCATCAATTCAGGTTTGTCTGGAGCTTTCTTT. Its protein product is CASINSGLSGAFF.

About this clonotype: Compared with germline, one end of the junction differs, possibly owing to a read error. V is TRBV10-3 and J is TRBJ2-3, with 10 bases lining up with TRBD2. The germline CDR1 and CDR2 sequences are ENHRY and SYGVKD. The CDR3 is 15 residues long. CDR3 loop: CPITTSGMGADTQYF. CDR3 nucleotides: TGTCCCATCACCACTAGCGGGATGGGGGCCGATACGCAGTATTTT.

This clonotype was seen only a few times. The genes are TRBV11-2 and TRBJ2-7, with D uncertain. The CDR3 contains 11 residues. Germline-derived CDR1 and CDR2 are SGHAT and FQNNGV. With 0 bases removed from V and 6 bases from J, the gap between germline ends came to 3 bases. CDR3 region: CASSLDREQYF. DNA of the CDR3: TGTGCCAGCAGCTTAGATCGCGAGCAGTACTTC.

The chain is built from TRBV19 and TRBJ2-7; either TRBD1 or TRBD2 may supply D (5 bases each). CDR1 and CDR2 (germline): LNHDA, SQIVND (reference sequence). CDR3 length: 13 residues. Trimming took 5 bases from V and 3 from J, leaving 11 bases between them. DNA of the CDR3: TGTGCCAGTAGTTGGAGAGGGGACTACGAGCAGTACTTC. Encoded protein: CASSWRGDYEQYF.

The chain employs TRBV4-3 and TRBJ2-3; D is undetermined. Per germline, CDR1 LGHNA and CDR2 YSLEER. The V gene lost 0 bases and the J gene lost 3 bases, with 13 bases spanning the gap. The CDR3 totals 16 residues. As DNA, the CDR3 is TGCGCCAGCAGCCAAGATCCAACAGACCGTACAGATACGCAGTATTTT. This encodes CASSQDPTDRTDTQYF.

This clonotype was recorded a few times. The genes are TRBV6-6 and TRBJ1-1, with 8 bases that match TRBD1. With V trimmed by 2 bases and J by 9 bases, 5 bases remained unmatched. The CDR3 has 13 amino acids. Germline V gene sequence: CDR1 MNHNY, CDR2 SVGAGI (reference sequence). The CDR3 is CASSYGGDRKAFF. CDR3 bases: TGTGCCAGCAGTTACGGAGGGGACAGGAAAGCTTTCTTT.

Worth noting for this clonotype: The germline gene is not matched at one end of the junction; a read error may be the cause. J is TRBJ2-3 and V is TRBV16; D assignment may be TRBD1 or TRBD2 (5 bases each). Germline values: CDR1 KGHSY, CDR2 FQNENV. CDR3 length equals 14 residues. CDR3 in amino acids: CASSWGPFTDSQYF. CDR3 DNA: TGTGCCAGCAGCTGGGGACCTTTCACAGATTCGCAGTATTTT.

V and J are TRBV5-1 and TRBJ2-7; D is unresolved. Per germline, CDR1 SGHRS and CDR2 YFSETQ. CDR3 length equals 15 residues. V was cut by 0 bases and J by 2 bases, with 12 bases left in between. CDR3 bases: TGCGCCAGCAGCTTGGTAGCTGAGTGGGCCTACGAGCAGTACTTC. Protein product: CASSLVAEWAYEQYF.

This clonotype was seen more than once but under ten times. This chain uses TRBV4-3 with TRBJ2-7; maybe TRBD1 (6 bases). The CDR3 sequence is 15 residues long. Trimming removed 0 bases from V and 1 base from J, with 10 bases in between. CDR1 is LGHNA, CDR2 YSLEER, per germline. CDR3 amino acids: CASSQDQTGSYEQYF. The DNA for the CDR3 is TGCGCCAGCAGCCAAGACCAAACAGGGTCCTACGAGCAGTACTTC.

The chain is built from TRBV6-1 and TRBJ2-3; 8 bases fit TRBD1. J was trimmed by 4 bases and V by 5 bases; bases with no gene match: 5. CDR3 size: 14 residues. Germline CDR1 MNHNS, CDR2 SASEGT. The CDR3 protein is CASSRQTGADTQYF. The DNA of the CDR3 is TGTGCCAGCAGTAGACAGACAGGGGCAGATACGCAGTATTTT.

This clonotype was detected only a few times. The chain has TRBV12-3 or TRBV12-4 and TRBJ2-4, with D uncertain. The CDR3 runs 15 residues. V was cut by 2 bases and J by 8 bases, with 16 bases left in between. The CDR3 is CASSLQDQLGYIQYF. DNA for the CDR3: TGTGCCAGCAGTTTACAGGACCAACTCGGGTACATTCAGTACTTC.

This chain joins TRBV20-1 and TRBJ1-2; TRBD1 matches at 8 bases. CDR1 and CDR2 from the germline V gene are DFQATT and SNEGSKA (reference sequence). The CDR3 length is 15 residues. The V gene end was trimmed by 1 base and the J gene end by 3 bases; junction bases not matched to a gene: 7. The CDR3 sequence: CSARGTGRQHYGYTF. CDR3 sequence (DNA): TGCAGTGCTAGAGGGACAGGGCGGCAGCACTATGGCTACACCTTC.

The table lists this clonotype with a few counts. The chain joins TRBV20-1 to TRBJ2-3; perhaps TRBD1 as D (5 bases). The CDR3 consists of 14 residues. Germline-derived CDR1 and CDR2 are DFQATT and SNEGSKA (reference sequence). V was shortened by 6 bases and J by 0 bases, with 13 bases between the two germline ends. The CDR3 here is CSASRQYSTDTQYF. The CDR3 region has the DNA TGCAGTGCGTCCCGACAGTATAGCACAGATACGCAGTATTTT.

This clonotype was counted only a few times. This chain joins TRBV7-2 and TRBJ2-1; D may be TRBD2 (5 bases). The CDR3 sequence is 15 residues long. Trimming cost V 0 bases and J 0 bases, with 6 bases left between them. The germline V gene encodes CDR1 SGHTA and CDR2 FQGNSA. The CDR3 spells CASSLATNSYNEQFF. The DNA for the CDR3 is TGTGCCAGCAGCTTAGCGACTAACTCCTACAATGAGCAGTTCTTC.

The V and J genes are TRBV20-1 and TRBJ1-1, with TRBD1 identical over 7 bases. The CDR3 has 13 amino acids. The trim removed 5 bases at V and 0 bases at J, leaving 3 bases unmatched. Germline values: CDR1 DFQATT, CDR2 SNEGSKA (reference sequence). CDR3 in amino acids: CSAETGMNTEAFF. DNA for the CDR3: TGCAGTGCTGAGACAGGGATGAACACTGAAGCTTTCTTT.

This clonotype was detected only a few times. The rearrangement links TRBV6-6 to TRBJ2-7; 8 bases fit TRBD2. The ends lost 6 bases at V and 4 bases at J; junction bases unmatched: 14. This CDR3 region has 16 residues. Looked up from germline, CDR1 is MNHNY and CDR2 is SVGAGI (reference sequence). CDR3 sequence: CASSPGVGTSGYEQYF. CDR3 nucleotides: TGTGCCAGCAGCCCGGGTGTAGGGACTAGTGGTTACGAGCAGTACTTC.

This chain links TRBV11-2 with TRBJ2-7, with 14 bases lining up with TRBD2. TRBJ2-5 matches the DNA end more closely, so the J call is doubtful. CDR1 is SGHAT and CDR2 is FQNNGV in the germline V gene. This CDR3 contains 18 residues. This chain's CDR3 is CASSLSPGLAGGQETQYF. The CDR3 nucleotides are TGTGCCAGCAGCCTCTCACCTGGACTAGCGGGGGGACAAGAGACCCAGTACTTC.

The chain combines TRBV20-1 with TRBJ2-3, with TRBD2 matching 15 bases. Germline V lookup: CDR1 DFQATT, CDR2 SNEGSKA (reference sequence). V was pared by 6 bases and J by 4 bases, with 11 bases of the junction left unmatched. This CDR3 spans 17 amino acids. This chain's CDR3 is CSASPWTSGRAADTQYF. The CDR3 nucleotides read TGCAGTGCCAGTCCATGGACTAGCGGGAGGGCCGCAGATACGCAGTATTTT.

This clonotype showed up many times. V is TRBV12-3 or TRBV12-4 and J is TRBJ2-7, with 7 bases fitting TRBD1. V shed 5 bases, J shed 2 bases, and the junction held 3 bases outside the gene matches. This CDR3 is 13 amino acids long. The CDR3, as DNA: TGTGCCAGCAGTAGGACAGGACCCTACGAGCAGTACTTC. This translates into CASSRTGPYEQYF.

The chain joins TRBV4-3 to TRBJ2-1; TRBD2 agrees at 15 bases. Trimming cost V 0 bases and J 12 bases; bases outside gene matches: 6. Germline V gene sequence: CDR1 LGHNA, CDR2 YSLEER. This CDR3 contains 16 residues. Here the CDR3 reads CASSQDEGTSGRRQFF. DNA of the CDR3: TGCGCCAGCAGCCAAGATGAAGGGACTAGCGGGAGGAGGCAGTTCTTC.